This is a list of T cell receptor beta chains from one sample in a study of shared clonotypes between healthy human individuals. Assay: immunoSEQ multiplex PCR; the TCRdb copy retains only in-frame clones and omits some. The sample has about 1.1 million clones, about 80% seen once. Material for sequencing was memory CD4+ T cells from PBMCs. These receptors were collected from a man aged 18 to 29 in good health. Some clones in this sample may be carry-over from other donors' samples. Both conserved end residues are part of each CDR3. Fields, in order: V gene, J gene, clone size, D gene, CDR3 DNA, CDR3 protein. The D gene is left open where the match is weak. Clone size is stated in some rows and not others, as once, few, many or a class when expanded.

TRBV4-3,TRBJ1-4,-,-,TGCGCCAGCAGCTATGAAGGAACAACTAATGAAAAACTGTTTTTT,CASSYEGTTNEKLFF
TRBV28,TRBJ2-1,once,TRBD1,TGTGCCAGCAGCAAACCGGGACAGGGGGTCAATGAGCAGTTCTTC,CASSKPGQGVNEQFF
TRBV7-6,TRBJ1-1,-,-,TGTGCCAGCAGCCCCGACAGGCGGGGCACTGAAGCTTTCTTT,CASSPDRRGTEAFF
TRBV7-2,TRBJ1-2,-,-,TGTGCCAGCAGCCCCTCTACGGGAGGCTATGGCTACACCTTC,CASSPSTGGYGYTF
TRBV27,TRBJ2-3,-,-,TGTGCCAGCAGCCTCTACCCACTGCCAGGGACAGATACGCAGTATTTT,CASSLYPLPGTDTQYF
TRBV6-6,TRBJ2-3,-,TRBD1,TGTGCCACCTCACCGGGACAGGGCGTAACAGATACGCAGTATTTT,CATSPGQGVTDTQYF
TRBV7-9,TRBJ1-2,-,TRBD1,TGTGCCAGCAGGCCTACAGGGGCTCGGGGCTACACCTTC,CASRPTGARGYTF
TRBV9,TRBJ2-3,-,TRBD2,TGTGCCAGCAGCGTATCTAGCGGGAGGCCCACAGATACGCAGTATTTT,CASSVSSGRPTDTQYF
TRBV28,TRBJ1-4,-,-,TGTGCCAGCCGTTACAGAGCAACTAATGAAAAACTGTTTTTT,CASRYRATNEKLFF
TRBV9,TRBJ1-5,-,-,TGTGCCAGCAGCTTCCGTGATAGCAATCAGCCCCAGCATTTT,CASSFRDSNQPQHF
TRBV6-6,TRBJ1-1,many,-,TGTGCCAGCAGTTTGGACACAATGAACACTGAAGCTTTCTTT,CASSLDTMNTEAFF
TRBV7-9,TRBJ2-1,-,-,TGTGCCAGCAGCTCCTCGCAGGGATTTGCCTACAATGAGCAGTTCTTC,CASSSSQGFAYNEQFF
TRBV5-1,TRBJ1-3,-,TRBD1,TGCGCCAGCAGCCCCAGGGTACAGGGGGTAAACACCATATATTTT,CASSPRVQGVNTIYF
TRBV5-1,TRBJ2-3,once,TRBD1,TGCGCCAGCAGCCAGAAAACAGGGGGGTTTGGCACAGATACGCAGTATTTT,CASSQKTGGFGTDTQYF
TRBV7-2,TRBJ2-1,-,TRBD2,TGTGCCAGCAGTCGGACTAGCGGGACCAGCTCCTACAATGAGCAGTTCTTC,CASSRTSGTSSYNEQFF
TRBV5-1,TRBJ2-7,-,-,TGCGCCAGCAGCTTGGGGGCCGGCGGGCAGTACTTC,CASSLGAGGQYF
TRBV11-2,TRBJ1-2,-,-,TGTGCCAGCAGGGAACAAGGCTTGGGGGGCTACACCTTC,CASREQGLGGYTF
TRBV19,TRBJ2-3,-,TRBD2,TGTGCCAGTAGTTCTTGGACTAGCAGCAGCACAGATACGCAGTATTTT,CASSSWTSSSTDTQYF
TRBV7-2,TRBJ1-1,few,-,TGTGCCAGCAGCTTAACGAGACAGAGCACTGAAGCTTTCTTT,CASSLTRQSTEAFF
TRBV4-1,TRBJ1-3,-,-,TGCGCCAGCAGCCGGACCCGGGGCCAGGACTCTGGAAACACCATATATTTT,CASSRTRGQDSGNTIYF
TRBV7-8,TRBJ1-5,-,-,TGTGCCAGCAGCCGTGAAGGACAGCCCCAGCATTTT,CASSREGQPQHF
TRBV4-2,TRBJ2-1,-,-,TGTGCCAGCAGCCAAGGGGCAGGGTCTGAGCAGTTCTTC,CASSQGAGSEQFF
TRBV11-1,TRBJ2-5,once,-,TGTGCCAGCAGCGCTCAAGAGACCCAGTACTTC,CASSAQETQYF
TRBV13,TRBJ2-5,once,TRBD2,TGTGCCAGCAGCTTAGGCCTAGCGGGAGTTAGGGAGACCCAGTACTTC,CASSLGLAGVRETQYF
TRBV7-9,TRBJ2-7,-,TRBD2,TGTGCCAGCAGCTTATATGAAGCGGGGCCGGAGCAGTACTTC,CASSLYEAGPEQYF
TRBV18,TRBJ2-5,once,TRBD1,TGTGCCAGCTCACCAACCGGGACAGGGCTGGTGACCCAGTACTTC,CASSPTGTGLVTQYF
TRBV25-1,TRBJ2-7,-,TRBD2,TGTGCCAGCAGTGAATTATTAACTAGCGGGACCTACGAGCAGTACTTC,CASSELLTSGTYEQYF
TRBV6-1,TRBJ2-7,-,TRBD1,TGTGCCAACGGACAGGGGAAGGACGAGCAGTACTTC,CANGQGKDEQYF
TRBV5-1,TRBJ2-2,-,-,TGCGCCAGCAGCTCCCTGCATGTGGCGAACACCGGGGAGCTGTTTTTT,CASSSLHVANTGELFF
TRBV6-1,TRBJ1-5,-,-,TGTGCCAGCAATCTCCAACGGGATCAGCCCCAGCATTTT,CASNLQRDQPQHF
TRBV11-2,TRBJ2-7,once,-,TGTGCCAGCAGCTTGGAGGGCGGAGCACCCGCCTACGAGCAGTACTTC,CASSLEGGAPAYEQYF
TRBV9,TRBJ1-2,-,TRBD1,TGTGCCAGCAGCGTAGGACCCGACAGGGAGTATTCGGACTATGGCTACACCTTC,CASSVGPDREYSDYGYTF
TRBV6-5,TRBJ2-1,-,-,TGTGCCAGCCCGGGGAGCGGGCTCTCCTACAATGAGCAGTTCTTC,CASPGSGLSYNEQFF
TRBV7-2,TRBJ2-7,-,-,TGTGCCAGCAGCTTAACCGACGCCTACGAGCAGTACTTC,CASSLTDAYEQYF
TRBV28,TRBJ1-2,-,TRBD1,TGTGCCAGCAGTTTAGAACAGGGGGCCCGGGGCTACACCTTC,CASSLEQGARGYTF
TRBV19,TRBJ1-1,-,-,TGTGCCAGTTCCATCCGGGGGACGGTCCCCACTGAAGCTTTCTTT,CASSIRGTVPTEAFF
TRBV11-2,TRBJ2-2,-,-,TGTGCCAGCAGCTTAGCGGGAGACGTATGGGGGGAGCTGTTTTTT,CASSLAGDVWGELFF
TRBV9,TRBJ2-2,-,-,TGTGCCAGCAGCGTAGGGGTGCGGGGGGAGCTGTTTTTT,CASSVGVRGELFF
TRBV25-1,TRBJ1-2,-,-,TGTGCCAGCAGTGAAACGACCTATGGCTACACCTTC,CASSETTYGYTF
TRBV28,TRBJ1-5,-,-,TGTGCCATCTTATCTACGGCGGGGGGGAGAGATCAGCCCCAGCATTTT,CAILSTAGGRDQPQHF
TRBV2,TRBJ2-5,-,TRBD2,TGTGCCAGCTCAACCGTGGCGGGAGGGCAGGAGACCCAGTACTTC,CASSTVAGGQETQYF
TRBV4-2,TRBJ1-4,-,-,TGTGCCAGCAGCAAAGGGAACTATAATGAAAAACTGTTTTTT,CASSKGNYNEKLFF
TRBV6-1,TRBJ2-1,-,TRBD2,TGTGCCAGCGGGGGGCTAGCGGGCCTTTACAATGAGCAGTTCTTC,CASGGLAGLYNEQFF
TRBV19,TRBJ2-5,-,-,TGTGCCAGTAGTATGGACGGCAATCCGTCACAAGAGACCCAGTACTTC,CASSMDGNPSQETQYF
TRBV5-4,TRBJ2-7,-,TRBD2,TGTGCCAGCAGCTTGCGGGCGGGAGACTACGAGCAGTACTTC,CASSLRAGDYEQYF
TRBV27,TRBJ2-7,-,TRBD1,TGTGCCAGCAGCAAGATCCCCGGGACAGGGGGCTCTCGCGAGCAGTACTTC,CASSKIPGTGGSREQYF